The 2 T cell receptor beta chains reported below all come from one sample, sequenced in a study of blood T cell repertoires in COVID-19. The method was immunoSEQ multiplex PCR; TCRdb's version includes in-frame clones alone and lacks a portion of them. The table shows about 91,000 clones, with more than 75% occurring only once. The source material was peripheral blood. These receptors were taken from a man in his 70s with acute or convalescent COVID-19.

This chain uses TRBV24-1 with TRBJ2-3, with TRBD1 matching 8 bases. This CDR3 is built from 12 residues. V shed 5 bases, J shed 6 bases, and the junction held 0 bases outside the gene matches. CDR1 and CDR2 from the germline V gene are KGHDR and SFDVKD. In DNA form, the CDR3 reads TGTGCCACCAGTGGACAGGGGGATACGCAGTATTTT. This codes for CATSGQGDTQYF.

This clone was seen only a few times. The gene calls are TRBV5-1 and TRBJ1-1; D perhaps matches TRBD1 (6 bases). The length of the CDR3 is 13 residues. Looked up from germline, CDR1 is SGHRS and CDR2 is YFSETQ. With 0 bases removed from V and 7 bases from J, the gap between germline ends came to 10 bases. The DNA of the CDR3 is TGCGCCAGCAGCTTGGGGAGACAGGATGAAGCTTTCTTT. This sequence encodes CASSLGRQDEAFF.